This T cell receptor beta chain is from a study of cytomegalovirus exposure and HLA in healthy donors. Germline values: CDR1 SNHLY, CDR2 FYNNEI. The length of the CDR3 is 14 residues. V lost 1 base, J lost 0 bases, and 6 bases lay in between. PCR primers comprised 60 Vbeta and 13 Jbeta primers. Profiled with immunoSEQ multiplex PCR; TCRdb holds only in-frame clones, not every one. The sample holds some 77,000 clones, 60% to 85% seen once. The sequenced material came from PBMCs. The chain is built from TRBV2 and TRBJ1-1, with D perhaps matching TRBD1 (5 bases). This sequence was found in a woman aged 40 to 50 in good health and CMV-seropositive. For the CDR3, the DNA is TGTGCCAGCAGTGAAGACAGGCTGAACACTGAAGCTTTCTTT. It codes for CASSEDRLNTEAFF.